The rows below give T cell receptor beta chains drawn from one sample of a study of T cell responses to AZD1222 COVID-19 vaccine. The repertoire was sequenced with immunoSEQ multiplex PCR; TCRdb's copy has only in-frame clones and lacks some. The sample carries about 140,000 clones, around nine tenths recorded once. Sequencing used peripheral blood, obtained on day 0 of AZD1222 vaccination. Receptors originate from an adult in good health. The CDR3 runs from the conserved cysteine through the conserved F or W. Fields, in order: V gene, J gene, clone size, D gene, CDR3 protein, CDR3 DNA. D genes are given only for firm matches. Some rows have no size entry. The others give once, few or many, or a class for an expanded clone.

V: TRBV25-1; J: TRBJ2-2; size: NA; D: NA; CDR3: CASSRVRSAPNTGELFF; DNA: TGTGCCAGCAGTCGAGTACGTAGCGCACCGAACACCGGGGAGCTGTTTTTT
V: TRBV18; J: TRBJ1-1; size: NA; D: TRBD1; CDR3: CASSADRVNTEAFF; DNA: TGTGCCAGCTCAGCGGACAGGGTAAATACTGAAGCTTTCTTT
V: TRBV27; J: TRBJ1-1; size: NA; D: NA; CDR3: CASSLRVRGLPLNTEAFF; DNA: TGTGCCAGCAGTTTAAGGGTACGTGGACTTCCGTTGAACACTGAAGCTTTCTTT
V: TRBV7-8; J: TRBJ1-5; size: few; D: NA; CDR3: CASSLARNQPQHF; DNA: TGTGCCAGCAGCTTAGCGAGGAATCAGCCCCAGCATTTT
V: TRBV11-2; J: TRBJ1-2; size: NA; D: TRBD1; CDR3: CASSLSRDRTYGYTF; DNA: TGTGCCAGCAGCTTGTCCCGGGACAGGACCTATGGCTACACCTTC
V: TRBV5-1; J: TRBJ2-7; size: NA; D: TRBD2; CDR3: CASSLRLAGEAYEQYF; DNA: TGCGCCAGCAGCTTGCGGCTAGCGGGGGAGGCCTACGAGCAGTACTTC
V: TRBV12-3/TRBV12-4; J: TRBJ2-1; size: once; D: NA; CDR3: CASSLSNEQFF; DNA: TGTGCCAGCAGTTTAAGCAATGAGCAGTTCTTC
V: TRBV10-3; J: TRBJ1-2; size: NA; D: TRBD1; CDR3: CAIKGQGIGDYGYTF; DNA: TGTGCCATCAAGGGACAGGGAATCGGTGACTATGGCTACACCTTC
V: TRBV6-2/TRBV6-3; J: TRBJ1-3; size: NA; D: NA; CDR3: CASSSYGQQTNSGNTIYF; DNA: TGTGCCAGCAGTTCCTACGGCCAACAGACCAACTCTGGAAACACCATATATTTT
V: TRBV9; J: TRBJ2-1; size: NA; D: TRBD2; CDR3: CASSARPLAGDSSYNEQFF; DNA: TGTGCCAGCAGCGCCCGACCACTAGCGGGGGACTCCTCCTACAATGAGCAGTTCTTC
V: TRBV4-1; J: TRBJ1-1; size: NA; D: NA; CDR3: CASSHLGGALEAFF; DNA: TGCGCCAGCAGCCACTTAGGAGGGGCCCTCGAAGCTTTCTTT
V: TRBV20-1; J: TRBJ2-1; size: NA; D: TRBD2; CDR3: CSASSGLVAKTSYNEQFF; DNA: TGCAGTGCTAGTTCGGGACTAGTGGCCAAAACCTCCTACAATGAGCAGTTCTTC
V: TRBV19; J: TRBJ1-2; size: NA; D: TRBD1; CDR3: CASRIQGVRHGYTF; DNA: TGTGCCAGTAGGATTCAGGGGGTTAGGCATGGCTACACCTTC
V: TRBV7-8; J: TRBJ1-4; size: NA; D: NA; CDR3: CASSLLGTRNEKLFF; DNA: TGTGCCAGCAGCTTACTAGGGACAAGGAATGAAAAACTGTTTTTT
V: TRBV27; J: TRBJ2-1; size: NA; D: TRBD2; CDR3: CASRPSSGSTYNEQFF; DNA: TGTGCCAGCAGGCCTTCTAGCGGGAGCACCTACAATGAGCAGTTCTTC
V: TRBV4-3; J: TRBJ1-1; size: NA; D: NA; CDR3: CASSQVGQGRVEAFF; DNA: TGCGCCAGCAGCCAAGTTGGGCAGGGGAGGGTTGAAGCTTTCTTT
V: TRBV4-3; J: TRBJ1-2; size: NA; D: NA; CDR3: CASSQDVWVSGYTF; DNA: TGCGCCAGCAGCCAAGACGTCTGGGTCTCTGGCTACACCTTC
V: TRBV19; J: TRBJ1-1; size: NA; D: NA; CDR3: CASSLTGAGAEAFF; DNA: TGTGCCAGTAGTCTGACAGGCGCCGGCGCTGAAGCTTTCTTT
V: TRBV27; J: TRBJ2-5; size: NA; D: TRBD2; CDR3: CASRSGPGLAGSGETQYF; DNA: TGTGCCAGCAGAAGCGGACCGGGACTAGCGGGTAGCGGTGAGACCCAGTACTTC
V: TRBV20-1; J: TRBJ1-1; size: NA; D: NA; CDR3: CSAPAPEAFF; DNA: TGCAGTGCCCCAGCCCCTGAAGCTTTCTTT
V: TRBV28; J: TRBJ1-2; size: NA; D: NA; CDR3: CASSLGAHYGYTF; DNA: TGTGCCAGCAGTTTAGGCGCACACTATGGCTACACCTTC
V: TRBV18; J: TRBJ1-3; size: NA; D: NA; CDR3: CASSSNLQLNSGNTIYF; DNA: TGTGCCAGCTCATCTAACTTACAACTGAACTCTGGAAACACCATATATTTT
V: TRBV19; J: TRBJ2-7; size: once; D: NA; CDR3: CASSRTASYEQYF; DNA: TGTGCCAGTAGCCGGACAGCTAGCTACGAGCAGTACTTC
V: TRBV6-5; J: TRBJ2-7; size: NA; D: TRBD2; CDR3: CASSPGGTTSYEQYF; DNA: TGTGCCAGCAGCCCCGGGGGGACCACCTCCTACGAGCAGTACTTC
V: TRBV14; J: TRBJ2-1; size: NA; D: TRBD1; CDR3: CASSQRTGGEQFF; DNA: TGTGCCAGCAGCCAACGAACAGGGGGCGAGCAGTTCTTC
V: TRBV18; J: TRBJ1-1; size: NA; D: NA; CDR3: CASSPGPLQGGAFF; DNA: TGTGCCAGCTCACCAGGCCCTTTACAGGGCGGCGCTTTCTTT
V: TRBV2; J: TRBJ1-5; size: NA; D: NA; CDR3: CASSAAEAGQPQHF; DNA: TGTGCCAGCAGTGCGGCGGAGGCCGGACAGCCCCAGCATTTT
V: TRBV18; J: TRBJ1-3; size: NA; D: NA; CDR3: CASSPQNRVSGNTIYF; DNA: TGTGCCAGCTCACCGCAAAACAGGGTCTCTGGAAACACCATATATTTT
V: TRBV5-5; J: TRBJ1-2; size: NA; D: TRBD1; CDR3: CASSQVRGRGPYGYTF; DNA: TGTGCCAGCAGCCAGGTTCGGGGCAGGGGGCCCTATGGCTACACCTTC
V: TRBV7-8; J: TRBJ1-2; size: once; D: TRBD1; CDR3: CASSSWTGEDYGYTF; DNA: TGTGCCAGCAGCTCCTGGACAGGGGAGGACTATGGCTACACCTTC
V: TRBV6-5; J: TRBJ2-5; size: NA; D: NA; CDR3: CASMLGGETQYF; DNA: TGTGCCAGCATGTTAGGGGGAGAGACCCAGTACTTC
V: TRBV19; J: TRBJ1-1; size: NA; D: NA; CDR3: CASSGGLGTNTEAFF; DNA: TGTGCCAGTAGTGGAGGTCTGGGCACGAACACTGAAGCTTTCTTT
V: TRBV18; J: TRBJ2-3; size: NA; D: TRBD1; CDR3: CASSPKQGIADTQYF; DNA: TGTGCCAGCTCACCTAAACAGGGGATTGCAGATACGCAGTATTTT
V: TRBV30; J: TRBJ2-1; size: NA; D: TRBD1; CDR3: CAWSQNRGLDNEQFF; DNA: TGTGCCTGGAGTCAGAACAGGGGGCTGGACAATGAGCAGTTCTTC
V: TRBV9; J: TRBJ1-4; size: NA; D: TRBD1; CDR3: CASSSHRGANEKLFF; DNA: TGTGCCAGCAGCTCACACAGGGGAGCTAATGAAAAACTGTTTTTT
V: TRBV18; J: TRBJ2-3; size: once; D: NA; CDR3: CASSPPGGRTDTQYF; DNA: TGTGCCAGCTCACCACCCGGGGGAAGGACAGATACGCAGTATTTT
V: TRBV3-1/TRBV3-2; J: TRBJ1-5; size: once; D: NA; CDR3: CASSAGAQSNQPQHF; DNA: TGTGCCAGCAGCGCCGGGGCACAGAGCAATCAGCCCCAGCATTTT
V: TRBV6-2/TRBV6-3; J: TRBJ1-4; size: few; D: NA; CDR3: CASSYSEKLFF; DNA: TGTGCCAGCAGTTACTCCGAAAAACTGTTTTTT
V: TRBV4-3; J: TRBJ1-2; size: NA; D: NA; CDR3: CASSQAINRESNYGYTF; DNA: TGCGCCAGCAGCCAAGCTATCAACAGGGAATCGAACTATGGCTACACCTTC
V: TRBV3-1/TRBV3-2; J: TRBJ1-1; size: once; D: NA; CDR3: CASSQDFQGLNTEAFF; DNA: TGTGCCAGCAGCCAAGATTTCCAGGGTCTGAACACTGAAGCTTTCTTT
V: TRBV5-6; J: TRBJ1-5; size: NA; D: TRBD1; CDR3: CASSLFTGVNQPQHF; DNA: TGTGCCAGCAGCTTGTTTACAGGGGTCAATCAGCCCCAGCATTTT
V: TRBV28; J: TRBJ2-7; size: NA; D: NA; CDR3: CASSSGTSNSYEQYF; DNA: TGTGCCAGCAGTTCCGGGACTTCTAACTCCTACGAGCAGTACTTC
V: TRBV7-6; J: TRBJ1-6; size: NA; D: TRBD1; CDR3: CASSLGTGQSNSPLHF; DNA: TGTGCCAGCAGCTTAGGGACGGGACAGAGTAATTCACCCCTCCACTTT
V: TRBV6-2/TRBV6-3; J: TRBJ1-5; size: few; D: NA; CDR3: CASSSIGRGGRQPQHF; DNA: TGTGCCAGCAGCTCCATCGGTCGGGGGGGTCGTCAGCCCCAGCATTTT
V: TRBV27; J: TRBJ2-1; size: NA; D: TRBD2; CDR3: CASSLQLGMAGDNEQFF; DNA: TGTGCCAGCAGTTTGCAGCTAGGGATGGCGGGAGATAATGAGCAGTTCTTC
V: TRBV9; J: TRBJ1-6; size: NA; D: TRBD1; CDR3: CASSFRIRGANSPLHF; DNA: TGTGCCAGCAGCTTTCGAATCAGGGGGGCTAATTCACCCCTCCACTTT
V: TRBV6-6; J: TRBJ1-1; size: NA; D: NA; CDR3: CASKADSVNTEAFF; DNA: TGTGCCAGCAAAGCGGACAGTGTGAACACTGAAGCTTTCTTT
V: TRBV6-6; J: TRBJ1-1; size: NA; D: TRBD1; CDR3: CASGQGHMNTEAFF; DNA: TGTGCCAGCGGACAGGGCCATATGAACACTGAAGCTTTCTTT
V: TRBV5-6; J: TRBJ2-2; size: NA; D: NA; CDR3: CASSPGHNTGELFF; DNA: TGTGCCAGCAGCCCTGGACACAACACCGGGGAGCTGTTTTTT
V: TRBV7-2; J: TRBJ1-6; size: NA; D: TRBD1; CDR3: CASSLWGQANSPLHF; DNA: TGTGCCAGCAGCTTATGGGGACAGGCTAATTCACCCCTCCACTTT
V: TRBV9; J: TRBJ2-3; size: NA; D: TRBD2; CDR3: CASSVGSGGTDTQYF; DNA: TGTGCCAGCAGCGTAGGTAGCGGGGGCACAGATACGCAGTATTTT
V: TRBV7-3; J: TRBJ2-3; size: NA; D: NA; CDR3: CASSSPGTSDTQYF; DNA: TGTGCCAGCAGCTCCCCCGGGACGTCAGATACGCAGTATTTT
V: TRBV5-4; J: TRBJ1-1; size: NA; D: TRBD1; CDR3: CASSSRTGRNTEAFF; DNA: TGTGCCAGCAGCTCCAGGACAGGGCGGAACACTGAAGCTTTCTTT
V: TRBV4-3; J: TRBJ2-1; size: NA; D: NA; CDR3: CASSHVHGDEQFF; DNA: TGCGCCAGCAGCCACGTACACGGAGATGAGCAGTTCTTC
V: TRBV5-1; J: TRBJ2-5; size: NA; D: TRBD2; CDR3: CASSLASGGQETQYF; DNA: TGCGCCAGCAGCTTGGCTAGCGGGGGACAAGAGACCCAGTACTTC
V: TRBV19; J: TRBJ2-1; size: NA; D: NA; CDR3: CASSTSIYNEQFF; DNA: TGTGCCAGTAGTACGAGTATCTACAATGAGCAGTTCTTC
V: TRBV2; J: TRBJ1-1; size: NA; D: TRBD1; CDR3: CASSEDRGGTEAFF; DNA: TGTGCCAGCAGTGAGGACAGGGGGGGCACTGAAGCTTTCTTT
V: TRBV6-2/TRBV6-3; J: TRBJ2-5; size: NA; D: TRBD1; CDR3: CASRPGTVRGETQYF; DNA: TGTGCCAGCAGGCCTGGGACAGTGCGAGGGGAGACCCAGTACTTC